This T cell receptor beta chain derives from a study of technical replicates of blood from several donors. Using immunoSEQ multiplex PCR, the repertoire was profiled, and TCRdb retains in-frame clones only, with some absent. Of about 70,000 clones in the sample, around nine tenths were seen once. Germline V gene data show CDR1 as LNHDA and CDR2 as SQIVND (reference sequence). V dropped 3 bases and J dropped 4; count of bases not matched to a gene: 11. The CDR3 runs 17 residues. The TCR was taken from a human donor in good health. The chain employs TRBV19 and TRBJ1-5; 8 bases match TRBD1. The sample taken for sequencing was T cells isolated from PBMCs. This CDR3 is CASSISGKRQGNQPQHF. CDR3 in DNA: TGTGCCAGTAGTATCTCTGGAAAGCGACAGGGGAATCAGCCCCAGCATTTT.